The rows below give T cell receptor beta chains drawn from one sample of a study of T cell changes during pregnancy in multiple sclerosis. Libraries were prepared by immunoSEQ multiplex PCR; TCRdb keeps only in-frame clonotypes and omits some of them. The repertoire holds some 83,000 clones, with about 91% as singletons. Material: PBMCs, obtained in the first trimester of pregnancy. These TCRs come from a female donor in good health, serving as a control in a pregnancy study. Some clones in this sample may be carry-over from other donors' samples. The CDR3 runs from the conserved cysteine through the conserved F or W. Size is omitted from some rows. Given values are once, few, many or a class for expanded clones.

abundance: .; j_gene: TRBJ1-2; v_gene: TRBV19; len: 13; CDR3aa: CASSRENNYGYTF
abundance: once; j_gene: TRBJ2-5; v_gene: TRBV28; len: 15; CDR3aa: CASSLPSSGNWEQYF
abundance: .; j_gene: TRBJ2-1; v_gene: TRBV5-1; len: 14; CDR3aa: CASTSRSSWNEQFF
abundance: .; j_gene: TRBJ2-1; v_gene: TRBV10-3; len: 16; CDR3aa: CAISESPEGPGNEQFF
abundance: .; j_gene: TRBJ2-7; v_gene: TRBV4-1; len: 15; CDR3aa: CASSQDPGQGYEQYF
abundance: .; j_gene: TRBJ1-6; v_gene: TRBV6-5; len: 16; CDR3aa: CASSYSIQIDNSPLHF
abundance: .; j_gene: TRBJ2-7; v_gene: TRBV27; len: 17; CDR3aa: CASSLSQNRLVPYEQYF
abundance: once; j_gene: TRBJ2-1; v_gene: TRBV6-4; len: 15; CDR3aa: CASSDGGGSRDEQFF
abundance: .; j_gene: TRBJ2-7; v_gene: TRBV28; len: 13; CDR3aa: CASSLDSSYEQYF
abundance: .; j_gene: TRBJ1-6; v_gene: TRBV5-1; len: 15; CDR3aa: CASSLDGQGPPTLHF
abundance: .; j_gene: TRBJ2-1; v_gene: TRBV28; len: 11; CDR3aa: CASSDANERFF
abundance: .; j_gene: TRBJ1-4; v_gene: TRBV28; len: 17; CDR3aa: CASRSGGAGATNEKLFF
abundance: .; j_gene: TRBJ2-3; v_gene: TRBV6-4; len: 15; CDR3aa: CASRKLAGGTDTQYF
abundance: .; j_gene: TRBJ2-2; v_gene: TRBV4-2; len: 15; CDR3aa: CASSQHRQGPGELFF
abundance: .; j_gene: TRBJ2-4; v_gene: TRBV4-2; len: 16; CDR3aa: CASSQGAVTGDLIQYF
abundance: .; j_gene: TRBJ2-7; v_gene: TRBV11-2; len: 16; CDR3aa: CASSLVPGRASYEQYF
abundance: .; j_gene: TRBJ1-6; v_gene: TRBV14; len: 16; CDR3aa: CASSHRGSSYNSPLHF
abundance: once; j_gene: TRBJ2-1; v_gene: TRBV27; len: 14; CDR3aa: CATRNRGIIHEQFF
abundance: .; j_gene: TRBJ2-1; v_gene: TRBV2; len: 13; CDR3aa: CATEKGTYNEQFF
abundance: .; j_gene: TRBJ1-5; v_gene: TRBV28; len: 17; CDR3aa: CASSKTGLKRGNQPQHF